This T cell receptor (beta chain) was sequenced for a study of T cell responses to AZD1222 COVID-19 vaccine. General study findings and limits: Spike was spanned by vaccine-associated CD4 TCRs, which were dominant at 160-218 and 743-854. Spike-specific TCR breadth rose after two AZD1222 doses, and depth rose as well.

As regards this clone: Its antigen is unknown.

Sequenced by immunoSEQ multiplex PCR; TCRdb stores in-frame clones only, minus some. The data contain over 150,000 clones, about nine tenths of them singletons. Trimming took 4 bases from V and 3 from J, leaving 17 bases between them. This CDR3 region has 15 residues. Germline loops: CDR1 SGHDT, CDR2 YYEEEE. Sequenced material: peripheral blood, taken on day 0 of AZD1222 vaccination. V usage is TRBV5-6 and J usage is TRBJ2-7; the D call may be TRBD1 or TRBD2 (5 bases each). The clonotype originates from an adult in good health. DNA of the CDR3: TGTGCCAGCAGCGATTTTCGGGGCAAGAACTACGAGCAGTACTTC. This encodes CASSDFRGKNYEQYF.